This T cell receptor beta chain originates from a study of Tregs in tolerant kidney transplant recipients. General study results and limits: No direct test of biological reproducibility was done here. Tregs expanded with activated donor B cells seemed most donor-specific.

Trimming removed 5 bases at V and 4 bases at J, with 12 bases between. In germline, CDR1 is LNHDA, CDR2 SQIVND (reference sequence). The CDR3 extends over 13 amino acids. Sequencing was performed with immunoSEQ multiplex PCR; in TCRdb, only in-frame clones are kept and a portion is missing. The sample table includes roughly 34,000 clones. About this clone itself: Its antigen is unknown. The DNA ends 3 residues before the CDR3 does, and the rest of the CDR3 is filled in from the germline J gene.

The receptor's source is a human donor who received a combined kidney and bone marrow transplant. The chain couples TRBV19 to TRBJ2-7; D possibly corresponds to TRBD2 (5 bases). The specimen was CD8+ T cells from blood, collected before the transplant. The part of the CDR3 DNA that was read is TGTGCCAGTAGTCCGCGGGCAGTTTACGAG. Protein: CASSPRAVYE. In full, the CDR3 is CASSPRAVYEQYF.